Shown below are 10 T cell receptor beta chains from a single sample sequenced in a study of response to subunit inactivated influenza vaccine. TCRdb re-derived calls from the RT-PCR reads in MiXCR, one entry per CDR3 protein. The data show fewer than 400,000 distinct CDR3 sequences, 21% seen once. The source material was PBMCs from blood, sampled 21 months after vaccination. Receptors were obtained from a man between 50 and 69 years old who received an inactivated influenza vaccine.

This clonotype was seen a handful of times. The genes are TRBV6-2 or TRBV6-3 and TRBJ2-3; TRBD2 agrees at 13 bases. V shed 6 bases and J 5 bases; nucleotides not matched to a gene: 5. The CDR3 totals 15 residues. Germline CDR1 is MNHEY and CDR2 is SVGEGT. The CDR3 loop is CASRRLAGGIDTQYF. The CDR3 DNA is TGTGCCAGCAGGCGACTAGCGGGAGGAATAGATACGCAGTATTTT.

Only a few counts were recorded for this clonotype. The chain uses TRBV12-5 and TRBJ2-3; no clear D gene. This CDR3 contains 13 residues. The germline CDR1 and CDR2 sequences are LGHNT and FRNRAP. The V and J ends lost 1 base and 0 bases respectively, with 2 bases between them. The CDR3 loop is CASGLGSTDTQYF. The CDR3 DNA is TGTGCTAGTGGTTTGGGCAGCACAGATACGCAGTATTTT. The full variable domain, its missing parts supplied by reference TRBV12-5 and TRBJ2-3, is DARVTQTPRHKVTEMGQEVTMRCQPILGHNTVFWYRQTMMQGLELLAYFRNRAPLDDSGMPKDRFSAEMPDATLATLKIQPSEPRDSAVYFCASGLGSTDTQYFGPGTRLTVL.

In this sample, this clonotype turned up a few times. In DNA form, the CDR3 reads TGCAGTGCTAGAGATCTCGCCGGGGGACATAATTCACCCCTCCACTTT. As protein: CSARDLAGGHNSPLHF. The rearrangement joins TRBV20-1 to TRBJ1-6, with a tentative D call TRBD1 (5 bases). V shed 0 bases and J shed 5 bases, with 14 bases lying between them. Germline V gives CDR1 DFQATT, CDR2 SNEGSKA (reference sequence). There are 16 residues in the CDR3.

This clonotype has more than one count but fewer than ten. The chain uses TRBV7-9 and TRBJ1-2; TRBD1 aligns across 10 bases. CDR1 is SEHNR, CDR2 FQNEAQ, per germline (reference sequence). The CDR3 runs 15 residues. V shed 3 bases and J 6 bases; nucleotides not matched to a gene: 7. CDR3 in DNA: TGTGCCAGCAGCTTCCCGGGACAGGGGATCAATGGCTACACCTTC. Its protein product is CASSFPGQGINGYTF.

This clonotype has ten or more counts. The CDR3 region has the DNA TGTGCCAGCAGTTTATTGGCTGCAACTAATGAAAAACTGTTTTTT. Translated: CASSLLAATNEKLFF. The V and J genes are TRBV12-3 or TRBV12-4 and TRBJ1-4, with D unclear. The V gene lost 2 bases and the J gene lost 0 bases, with 7 bases spanning the gap. The CDR3 covers 15 residues.

The V gene is TRBV20-1, the J gene TRBJ2-5; D is tentatively TRBD1 or TRBD2 (5 bases each). With 1 base removed from V and 4 bases from J, the gap between germline ends came to 22 bases. From germline, CDR1 is DFQATT and CDR2 SNEGSKA (reference sequence). The CDR3 contains 17 residues. The CDR3 loop reads CSARAIEGRTWGETQYF. The DNA of the CDR3 is TGCAGTGCTAGAGCAATTGAGGGACGTACTTGGGGAGAGACCCAGTACTTC.

The chain couples TRBV5-1 to TRBJ2-5; no firm D call. CDR1 and CDR2 (germline): SGHRS, YFSETQ. This CDR3 spans 14 amino acids. V lost 3 bases, J lost 3 bases, and 12 bases lay in between. Written as DNA, the CDR3 is TGCGCCAGCAGCTCACCGGGTTCGGAAGAGACCCAGTACTTC. It encodes CASSSPGSEETQYF.

The chain links TRBV7-9 to TRBJ2-1, with D possibly matching TRBD1 (6 bases). Germline CDR1 reads SEHNR; CDR2 reads FQNEAQ (reference sequence). V lost 7 bases to trimming and J lost 1 base, with 11 bases between them. The CDR3 is 14 residues long. CDR3 coding DNA: TGTGCCAGCATCAGGGGAGATTCCTACAATGAGCAGTTCTTC. As protein: CASIRGDSYNEQFF.

This clonotype was picked up a small number of times. This chain links TRBV25-1 with TRBJ2-3; TRBD1 might be the D (6 bases). Trimming removed 6 bases from V and 1 base from J, with 14 bases in between. Per germline, CDR1 MGHDK and CDR2 SYGVNS. This CDR3 is built from 15 residues. CDR3 sequence reads: CASSGGPGGTDTQYF. In DNA, the CDR3 is TGTGCCAGCAGCGGAGGACCAGGGGGCACAGATACGCAGTATTTT.

This chain connects TRBV5-6 to TRBJ2-6, with D possibly being TRBD1 or TRBD2 (5 bases each). The CDR3 spans 18 residues. Germline loops: CDR1 SGHDT, CDR2 YYEEEE. V lost 4 bases, J lost 0 bases, and 17 bases lay in between. CDR3 loop: CASSPKLGRHSGANVLTF. CDR3 coding DNA: TGTGCCAGCAGCCCGAAACTGGGACGCCACTCTGGGGCCAACGTCCTGACTTTC.